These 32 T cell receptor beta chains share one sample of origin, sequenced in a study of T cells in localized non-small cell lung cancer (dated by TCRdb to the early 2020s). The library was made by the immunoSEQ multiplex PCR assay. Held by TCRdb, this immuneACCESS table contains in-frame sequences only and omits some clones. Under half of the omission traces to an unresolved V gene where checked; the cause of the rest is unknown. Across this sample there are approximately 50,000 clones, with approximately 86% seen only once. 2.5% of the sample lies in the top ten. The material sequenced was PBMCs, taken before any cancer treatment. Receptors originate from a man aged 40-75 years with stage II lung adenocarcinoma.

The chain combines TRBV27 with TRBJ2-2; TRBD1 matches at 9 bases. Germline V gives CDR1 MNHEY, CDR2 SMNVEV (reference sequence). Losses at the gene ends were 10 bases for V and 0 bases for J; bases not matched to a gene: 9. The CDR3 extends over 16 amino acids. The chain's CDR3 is CAISKYRGPNTGELFF. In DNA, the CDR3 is TGTGCCATTTCAAAGTACAGGGGGCCGAACACCGGGGAGCTGTTTTTT.

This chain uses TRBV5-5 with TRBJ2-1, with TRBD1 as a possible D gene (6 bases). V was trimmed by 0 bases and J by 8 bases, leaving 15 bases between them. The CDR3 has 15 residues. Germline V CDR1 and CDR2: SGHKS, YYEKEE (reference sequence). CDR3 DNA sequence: TGTGCCAGCAGCTTGGTCGTACAGGGAAGCGATGAGCAGTTCTTC. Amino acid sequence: CASSLVVQGSDEQFF. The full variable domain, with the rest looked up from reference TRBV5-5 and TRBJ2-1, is DAGVTQSPTHLIKTRGQQVTLRCSPISGHKSVSWYQQVLGQGPQFIFQYYEKEERGRGNFPDRFSARQFPNYSSELNVNALLLGDSALYLCASSLVVQGSDEQFFGPGTRLTVL.

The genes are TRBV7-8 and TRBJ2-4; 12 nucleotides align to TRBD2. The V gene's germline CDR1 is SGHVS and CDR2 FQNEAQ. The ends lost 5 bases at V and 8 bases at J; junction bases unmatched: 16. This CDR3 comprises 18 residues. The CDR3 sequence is CASSPWIMASGGADIQYF. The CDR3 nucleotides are TGTGCCAGCAGCCCCTGGATAATGGCTAGCGGGGGGGCGGACATTCAGTACTTC.

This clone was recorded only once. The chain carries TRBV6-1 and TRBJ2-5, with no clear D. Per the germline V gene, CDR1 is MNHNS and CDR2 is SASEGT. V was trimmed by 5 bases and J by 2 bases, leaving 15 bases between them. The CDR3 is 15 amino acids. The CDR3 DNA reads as TGTGCCAGCAGTTCATCCCCAGTGTTTCAAGAGACCCAGTACTTC. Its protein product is CASSSSPVFQETQYF.

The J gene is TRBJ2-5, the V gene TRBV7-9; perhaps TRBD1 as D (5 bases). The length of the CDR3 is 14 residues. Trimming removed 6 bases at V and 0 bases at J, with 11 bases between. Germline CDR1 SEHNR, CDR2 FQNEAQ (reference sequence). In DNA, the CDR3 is TGTGCCAGCAGTTCACAGGATAACCAAGAGACCCAGTACTTC. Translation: CASSSQDNQETQYF.

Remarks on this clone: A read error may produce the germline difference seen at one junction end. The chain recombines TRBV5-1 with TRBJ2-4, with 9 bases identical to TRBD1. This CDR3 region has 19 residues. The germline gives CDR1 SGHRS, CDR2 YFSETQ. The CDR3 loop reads CASNSDTGTGSLAKNIQYF. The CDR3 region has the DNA TGCGCCAGCAACTCCGATACCGGGACAGGGAGCCTAGCCAAAAACATTCAGTACTTT. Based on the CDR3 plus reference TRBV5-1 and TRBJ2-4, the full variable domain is KAGVTQTPRYLIKTRGQQVTLSCSPISGHRSVSWYQQTPGQGLQFLFEYFSETQRNKGNFPGRFSGRQFSNSRSEMNVSTLELGDSALYLCASNSDTGTGSLAKNIQYFGAGTRLSVL.

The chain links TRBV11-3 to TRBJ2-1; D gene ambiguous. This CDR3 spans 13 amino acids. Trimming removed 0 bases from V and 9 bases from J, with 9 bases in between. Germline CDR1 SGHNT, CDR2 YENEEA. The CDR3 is CASSLEVSFEQFF. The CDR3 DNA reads TGTGCCAGCAGCTTAGAAGTCTCTTTTGAGCAGTTCTTC. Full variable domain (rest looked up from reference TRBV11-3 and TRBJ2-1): EAGVVQSPRYKIIEKKQPVAFWCNPISGHNTLYWYLQNLGQGPELLIRYENEEAVDDSQLPKDRFSAERLKGVDSTLKIQPAELGDSAVYLCASSLEVSFEQFFGPGTRLTVL.

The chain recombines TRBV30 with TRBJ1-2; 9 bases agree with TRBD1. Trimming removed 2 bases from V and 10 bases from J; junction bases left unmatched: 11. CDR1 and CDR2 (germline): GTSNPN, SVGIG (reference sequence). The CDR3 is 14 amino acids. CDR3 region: CAWSRDRAYWAYTF. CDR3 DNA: TGTGCCTGGAGTCGGGACAGGGCTTATTGGGCCTACACCTTC.

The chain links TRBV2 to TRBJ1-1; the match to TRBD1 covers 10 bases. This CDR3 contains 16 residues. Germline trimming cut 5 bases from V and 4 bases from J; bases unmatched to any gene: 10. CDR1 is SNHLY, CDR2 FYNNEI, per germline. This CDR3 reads CASSKTGTGVGTEAFF. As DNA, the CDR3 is TGTGCCAGCAGTAAAACCGGGACAGGGGTCGGCACTGAAGCTTTCTTT. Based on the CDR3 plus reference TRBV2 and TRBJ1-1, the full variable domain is EPEVTQTPSHQVTQMGQEVILRCVPISNHLYFYWYRQILGQKVEFLVSFYNNEISEKSEIFDDQFSVERPDGSNFTLKIRSTKLEDSAMYFCASSKTGTGVGTEAFFGQGTRLTVV.

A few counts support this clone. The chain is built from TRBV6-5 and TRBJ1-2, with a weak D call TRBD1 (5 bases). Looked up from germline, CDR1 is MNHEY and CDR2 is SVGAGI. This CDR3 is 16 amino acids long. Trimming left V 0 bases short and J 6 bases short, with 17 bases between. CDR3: CASSYSAGQVGDGYTF. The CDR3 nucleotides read TGTGCCAGCAGTTACTCGGCAGGGCAGGTCGGGGATGGCTACACCTTC.

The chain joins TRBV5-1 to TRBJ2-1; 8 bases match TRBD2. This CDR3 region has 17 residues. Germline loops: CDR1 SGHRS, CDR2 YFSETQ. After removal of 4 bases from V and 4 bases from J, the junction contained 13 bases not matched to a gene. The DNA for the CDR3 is TGCGCCAGCAGCCCCACATCTTTGGGACTAGGATACAATGAGCAGTTCTTC. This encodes CASSPTSLGLGYNEQFF.

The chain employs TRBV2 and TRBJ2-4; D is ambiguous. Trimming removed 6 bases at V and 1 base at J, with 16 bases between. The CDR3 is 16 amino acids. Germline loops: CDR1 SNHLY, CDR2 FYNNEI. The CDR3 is CASRALQPEAKNIQYF. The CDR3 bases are TGTGCCAGCAGGGCACTCCAGCCGGAGGCCAAAAACATTCAGTACTTC.

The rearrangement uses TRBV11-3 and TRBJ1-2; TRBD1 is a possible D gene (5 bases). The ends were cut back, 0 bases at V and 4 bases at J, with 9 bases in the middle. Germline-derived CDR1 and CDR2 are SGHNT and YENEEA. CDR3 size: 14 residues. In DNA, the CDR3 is TGTGCCAGCAGCTTAGATCCAGGGTCCTATGGCTACACCTTC. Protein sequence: CASSLDPGSYGYTF.

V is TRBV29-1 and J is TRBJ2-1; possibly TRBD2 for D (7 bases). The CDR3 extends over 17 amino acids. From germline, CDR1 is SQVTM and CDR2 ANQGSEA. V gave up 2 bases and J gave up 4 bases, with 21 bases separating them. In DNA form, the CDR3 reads TGCAGCGTTGAACCATGGCAAAGGGGGGGCTTTTACAATGAGCAGTTCTTC. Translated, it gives CSVEPWQRGGFYNEQFF.

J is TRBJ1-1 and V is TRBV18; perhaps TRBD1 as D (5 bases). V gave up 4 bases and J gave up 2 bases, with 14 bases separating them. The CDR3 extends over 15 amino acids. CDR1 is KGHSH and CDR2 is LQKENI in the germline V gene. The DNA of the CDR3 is TGTGCCAGCTCACGATCCAGACAGATTAACACTGAAGCTTTCTTT. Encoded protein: CASSRSRQINTEAFF.

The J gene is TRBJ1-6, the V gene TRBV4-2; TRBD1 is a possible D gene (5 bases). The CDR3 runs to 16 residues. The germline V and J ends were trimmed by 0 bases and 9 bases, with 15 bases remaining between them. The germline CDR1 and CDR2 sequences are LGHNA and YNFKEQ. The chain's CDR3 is CASSQDLGQGGSPLHF. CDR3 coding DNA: TGTGCCAGCAGCCAAGATTTAGGGCAGGGAGGTTCACCCCTCCACTTT.

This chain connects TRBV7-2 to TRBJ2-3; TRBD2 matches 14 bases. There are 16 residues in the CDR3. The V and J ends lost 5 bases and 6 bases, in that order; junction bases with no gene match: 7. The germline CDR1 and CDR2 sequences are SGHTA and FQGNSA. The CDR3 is CASSPPGLAGVDTQYF. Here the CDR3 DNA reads TGTGCCAGCAGCCCACCGGGACTAGCGGGGGTGGATACGCAGTATTTT.

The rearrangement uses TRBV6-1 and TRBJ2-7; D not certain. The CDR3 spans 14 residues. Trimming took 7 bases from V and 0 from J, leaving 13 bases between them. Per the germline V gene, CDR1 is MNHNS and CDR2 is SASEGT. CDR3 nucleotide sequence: TGTGCCAGCACCCAGGTTCAGGCCTCCTACGAGCAGTACTTC. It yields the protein CASTQVQASYEQYF.

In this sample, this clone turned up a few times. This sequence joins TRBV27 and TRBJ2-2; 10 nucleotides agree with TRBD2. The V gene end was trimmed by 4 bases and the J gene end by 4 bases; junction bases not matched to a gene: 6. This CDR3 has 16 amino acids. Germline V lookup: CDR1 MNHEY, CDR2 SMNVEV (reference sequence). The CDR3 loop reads CASSSIAGGLTGELFF. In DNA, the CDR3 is TGTGCCAGCAGTTCCATAGCGGGGGGCCTCACCGGGGAGCTGTTTTTT.

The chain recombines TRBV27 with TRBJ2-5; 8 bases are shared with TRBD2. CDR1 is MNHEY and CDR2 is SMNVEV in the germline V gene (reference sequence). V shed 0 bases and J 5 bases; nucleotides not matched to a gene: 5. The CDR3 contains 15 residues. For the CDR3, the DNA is TGTGCCAGCAGTTTATCTCCGACTAGCGAGGAGACCCAGTACTTC. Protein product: CASSLSPTSEETQYF.

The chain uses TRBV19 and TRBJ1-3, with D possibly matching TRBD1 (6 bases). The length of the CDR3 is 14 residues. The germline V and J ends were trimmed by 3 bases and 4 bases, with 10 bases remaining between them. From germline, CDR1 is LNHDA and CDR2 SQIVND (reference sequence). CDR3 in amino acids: CASSIQGFGNTIYF. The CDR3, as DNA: TGTGCCAGTAGTATTCAGGGGTTCGGAAACACCATATATTTT.

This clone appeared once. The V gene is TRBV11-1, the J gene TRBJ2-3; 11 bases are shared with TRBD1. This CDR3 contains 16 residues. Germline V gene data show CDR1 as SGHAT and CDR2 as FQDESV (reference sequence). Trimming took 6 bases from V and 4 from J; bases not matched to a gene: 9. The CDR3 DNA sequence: TGTGCCAGCAGTAACCGGGACAGGGGGGCCCCAGATACGCAGTATTTT. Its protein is CASSNRDRGAPDTQYF.

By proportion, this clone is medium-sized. CDR3 DNA sequence: TGTGCCAGCAGCGACGGGATGAACACTGAAGCTTTCTTT. Residues: CASSDGMNTEAFF. The rearrangement uses TRBV7-3 and TRBJ1-1, with D unclear. V was cut by 5 bases and J by 0 bases, with 7 bases left in between. CDR3 length equals 13 residues. From germline, CDR1 is SGHTA and CDR2 FQGTGA.

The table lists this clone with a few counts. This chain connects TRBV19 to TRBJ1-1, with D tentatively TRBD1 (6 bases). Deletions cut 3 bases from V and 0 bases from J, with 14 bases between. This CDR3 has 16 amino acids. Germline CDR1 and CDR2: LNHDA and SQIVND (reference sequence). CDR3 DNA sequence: TGTGCCAGTAGTATTCACGGGGGGCTCGTGAACACTGAAGCTTTCTTT. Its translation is CASSIHGGLVNTEAFF. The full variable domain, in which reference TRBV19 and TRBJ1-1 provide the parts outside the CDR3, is DGGITQSPKYLFRKEGQNVTLSCEQNLNHDAMYWYRQDPGQGLRLIYYSQIVNDFQKGDIAEGYSVSREKKESFPLTVTSAQKNPTAFYLCASSIHGGLVNTEAFFGQGTRLTVV.

CDR3 DNA sequence: TGTGCCAGCAGTGAGGGCGGGGCTAGCACAGATACGCAGTATTTT. Protein sequence: CASSEGGASTDTQYF. The chain combines TRBV6-1 with TRBJ2-3, with D perhaps TRBD2 (6 bases). V was pared by 3 bases and J by 0 bases, with 10 bases between. Germline CDR1 and CDR2: MNHNS and SASEGT. This CDR3 comprises 15 residues.

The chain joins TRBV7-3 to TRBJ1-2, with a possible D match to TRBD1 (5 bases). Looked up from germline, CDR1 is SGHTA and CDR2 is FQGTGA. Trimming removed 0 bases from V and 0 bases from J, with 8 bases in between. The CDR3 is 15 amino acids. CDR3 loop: CASSLTGDTNYGYTF. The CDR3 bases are TGTGCCAGCAGCTTAACGGGGGATACTAACTATGGCTACACCTTC.

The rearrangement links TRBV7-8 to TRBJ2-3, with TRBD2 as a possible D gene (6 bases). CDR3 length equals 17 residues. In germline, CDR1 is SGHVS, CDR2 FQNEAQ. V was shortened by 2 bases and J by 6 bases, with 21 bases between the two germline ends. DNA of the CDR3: TGTGCCAGCAGCTTACCCCAAGCGGGCCCCGCGGCGGATACGCAGTATTTT. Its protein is CASSLPQAGPAADTQYF.

CDR3 residues: CASSLGPSQAEKLFF. The CDR3, as DNA: TGTGCCAGCAGCTTGGGGCCAAGTCAGGCAGAAAAACTGTTTTTT. This chain uses TRBV5-6 with TRBJ1-4; D gene ambiguous. This CDR3 has 15 residues. CDR1 is SGHDT and CDR2 is YYEEEE in the germline V gene. Trimming pared 0 bases from V and 8 bases from J, leaving 14 bases between.

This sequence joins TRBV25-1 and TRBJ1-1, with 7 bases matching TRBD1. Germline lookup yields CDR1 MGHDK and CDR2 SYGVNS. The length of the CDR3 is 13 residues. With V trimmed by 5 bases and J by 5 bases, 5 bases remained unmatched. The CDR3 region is CASSPQGETEAFF. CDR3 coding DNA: TGTGCCAGCAGTCCGCAGGGGGAGACTGAAGCTTTCTTT.

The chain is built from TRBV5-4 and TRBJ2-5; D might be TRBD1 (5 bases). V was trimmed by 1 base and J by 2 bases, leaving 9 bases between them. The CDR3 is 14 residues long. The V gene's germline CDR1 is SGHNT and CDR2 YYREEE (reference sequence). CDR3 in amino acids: CASSLNAGQETQYF. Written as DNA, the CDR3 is TGTGCCAGCAGCTTGAATGCAGGGCAAGAGACCCAGTACTTC.

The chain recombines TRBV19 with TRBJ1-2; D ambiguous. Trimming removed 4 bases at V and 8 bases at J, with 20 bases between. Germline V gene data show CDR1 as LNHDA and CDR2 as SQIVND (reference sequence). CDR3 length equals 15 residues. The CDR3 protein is CASSRGGGPLQGYTF. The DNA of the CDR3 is TGTGCCAGTAGTAGGGGAGGTGGGCCGCTCCAGGGCTACACCTTC. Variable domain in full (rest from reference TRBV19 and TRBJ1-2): DGGITQSPKYLFRKEGQNVTLSCEQNLNHDAMYWYRQDPGQGLRLIYYSQIVNDFQKGDIAEGYSVSREKKESFPLTVTSAQKNPTAFYLCASSRGGGPLQGYTFGSGTRLTVV.

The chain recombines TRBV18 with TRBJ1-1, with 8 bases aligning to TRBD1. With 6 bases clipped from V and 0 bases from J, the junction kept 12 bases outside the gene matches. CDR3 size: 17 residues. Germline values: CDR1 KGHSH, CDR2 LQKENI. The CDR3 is CASSQERTGRMNTEAFF. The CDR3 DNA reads TGTGCCAGCTCGCAAGAAAGGACAGGGCGTATGAACACTGAAGCTTTCTTT.